These 5 T cell receptor beta chains originate from one sample sequenced in a study of T-cell reconstitution after alpha-beta-depleted transplantation in children. Unique molecular identifiers were incorporated when the TCRbeta library was constructed. TCRdb re-derived calls from the PCR reads in MiXCR, one entry per CDR3 protein. The table lists about 250,000 distinct CDR3 sequences, roughly a quarter of them singletons, with 4% to 5.5% in the top ten. Material: PBMCs, mostly from graft donor cells, obtained 360 days after TCRalphabeta/CD19-depleted stem cell transplant. The receptor set was obtained from a female patient aged 2-10 years who had a stem cell transplant for congenital amegakaryocytic thrombocytopenia, so the T cells may come from the graft donor.

The sample holds a few counts of this clonotype. This chain links TRBV20-1 with TRBJ1-1; D not certain. The germline V and J ends were trimmed by 0 bases and 4 bases, with 12 bases remaining between them. The CDR3 has 14 residues. Germline V CDR1 and CDR2: DFQATT, SNEGSKA (reference sequence). CDR3 sequence: CSARDPRRVTEAFF. The CDR3 nucleotides are TGCAGTGCTAGAGATCCTCGGAGGGTCACTGAAGCTTTCTTT.

This clonotype was observed a few times. The chain has TRBV6-1 and TRBJ1-4; D gene uncertain. The CDR3 totals 14 residues. Trimming left V 6 bases short and J 8 bases short, with 16 bases between. CDR1 and CDR2 (germline): MNHNS, SASEGT. The CDR3 protein is CASSRMRPLEKLFF. The CDR3 DNA reads as TGTGCCAGCAGCCGTATGCGCCCCCTGGAAAAACTGTTTTTT.

This clonotype was detected only a few times. This chain connects TRBV12-3 or TRBV12-4 to TRBJ2-5; 8 nucleotides align to TRBD2. This CDR3 spans 18 amino acids. Trimming at V came to 3 bases and at J to 1 base, leaving 13 bases not matched to a gene. The CDR3 bases are TGTGCCAGCAGTTTGTCTGGCGGGGGGTTCAATCCCCAAGAGACCCAGTACTTC. Translating gives CASSLSGGGFNPQETQYF.

The gene calls are TRBV6-2 or TRBV6-3 and TRBJ2-7; either TRBD1 or TRBD2 may supply D (5 bases each). The length of the CDR3 is 13 residues. V shed 8 bases and J shed 6 bases, with 17 bases lying between them. Germline CDR1 MNHEY, CDR2 SVGEGT. CDR3: CASGNRWAGEQYF. The CDR3 DNA reads TGTGCCAGCGGTAACAGGTGGGCGGGCGAGCAGTACTTC.

This clonotype was detected only a few times. The genes are TRBV27 and TRBJ2-7; TRBD2 might be the D (6 bases). Germline V gives CDR1 MNHEY, CDR2 SMNVEV (reference sequence). The CDR3 is 14 residues long. The V and J ends lost 5 bases and 6 bases respectively, with 17 bases between them. The CDR3 loop reads CASSPTSPSGEQYF. The CDR3 DNA follows: TGTGCCAGCAGTCCAACTAGCCCCTCGGGCGAGCAGTACTTC.